The clone carrying this TCR beta chain was observed a few times. Its antigen is still unknown. This sample is drawn from a study of blood T cells in healthy people across ages. Looking at the study overall: Every two T cells gave about one barcoded beta molecule via template switching. Study results and limitations: While age rose, TCR beta diversity per million T cells dropped in a roughly linear way.

Samples each had at least 5.5 micrograms of total RNA extracted. Germline CDR1 LGHNA, CDR2 YSLEER. The CDR3 runs to 17 residues. V was trimmed by 0 bases and J by 0 bases, leaving 14 bases between them. Alongside a J-beta primer mix, a sample-barcoded 5' primer served in a second PCR lasting about 7 to 12 cycles. TCRdb ran MiXCR on the 5' RACE reads and lists one entry per CDR3 protein. The sample consists of about 830,000 distinct CDR3 sequences, around 68% of them appearing once. V is TRBV4-3 and J is TRBJ1-2, with D uncertain. The sample comprised blood. This TCR was recovered from a young man in good health. This CDR3 is CASSQDFGPPPNYGYTF. CDR3 in DNA: TGCGCCAGCAGCCAAGATTTCGGGCCGCCGCCTAACTATGGCTACACCTTC.